The 23 T cell receptor beta chains below come from one sample, sequenced in a study of Graves' ophthalmopathy and Graves' hyperthyroidism. RNA transcripts served as template for amplifying TCR beta CDR3 sequences. HTBI primers served in a first-round RT-PCR, which a second-round multiplex PCR followed. TCRdb analysed the multiplex PCR reads with MiXCR anew, one entry per CDR3 protein. The sample has 350,000 to 450,000 distinct CDR3 sequences, around 20% seen once. The sequenced sample was peripheral blood. The receptors were sampled from a woman aged 18-35 years with Graves' ophthalmopathy.

This clonotype was found many times. A much larger clone lies one base from this, so it may be a read error. The CDR3 bases are TGCGCCAGCAGCCAAGACAGGGGGCAAGGGACCCAGTACTTC. It translates to CASSQDRGQGTQYF. The rearrangement uses TRBV4-1 and TRBJ2-5; TRBD1 agrees at 8 bases. The CDR3 loop spans 14 amino acids. Germline V gene lookup returns CDR1 MGHRA and CDR2 YSYEKL.

Concerning this clonotype: A read error may produce the germline difference seen at one junction end. The CDR3 region has the DNA TGTGCCTCATCCGGGACAGGGTCTTGGAGTGAGACCCGGTACTTC. It codes for CASSGTGSWSETRYF. The chain is built from TRBV27 and TRBJ2-5; 9 bases line up with TRBD1. This CDR3 has 15 amino acids. Germline V gives CDR1 MNHEY, CDR2 SMNVEV (reference sequence).

In its sample, this clonotype was seen many times. The chain has TRBV9 and TRBJ2-5; D is perhaps TRBD1 or TRBD2 (5 bases each). CDR3 length: 14 residues. With 3 bases removed from V and 2 bases from J, the gap between germline ends came to 11 bases. Germline V gene data show CDR1 as SGDLS and CDR2 as YYNGEE. The CDR3 nucleotides are TGTGCCAGCAGCGACCCGGGACGGCAAGAGACCCAGTACTTC. Amino acids: CASSDPGRQETQYF.

This clonotype appeared many times. The chain employs TRBV6-2 or TRBV6-3 and TRBJ1-1; possibly TRBD1 for D (5 bases). Germline assignment: CDR1 MNHEY and CDR2 SVGEGT. The CDR3 covers 14 residues. V dropped 5 bases and J dropped 1 base, with 11 bases sitting between them. CDR3 DNA sequence: TGTGCCAGCAGTCCCTCGGGGCAGAACACTGAAGCTTTCTTT. Protein: CASSPSGQNTEAFF.

This clonotype was detected many times. V and J are TRBV29-1 and TRBJ2-7, with D unresolved. Trimming shortened V by 4 bases and J by 0 bases, and 7 bases separated the two germline ends. The CDR3 runs 12 residues. CDR1 and CDR2 from the germline V gene are SQVTM and ANQGSEA. The CDR3 nucleotides are TGCAGCGTTGTTACCAGCTCCTACGAGCAGTACTTC. Translating gives CSVVTSSYEQYF.

At least ten counts were recorded for this clonotype. This chain links TRBV7-9 with TRBJ1-1; D possibly corresponds to TRBD1 (5 bases). Germline V gene data show CDR1 as SEHNR and CDR2 as FQNEAQ (reference sequence). The CDR3 loop spans 12 amino acids. Trimming shortened V by 10 bases and J by 4 bases, and 13 bases separated the two germline ends. The CDR3 DNA reads as TGTGCCATCGCGGTCGGGGGCACTGAAGCTTTCTTT. As protein: CAIAVGGTEAFF.

This clonotype was observed at least ten times. V is TRBV6-2 or TRBV6-3 and J is TRBJ2-4; 12 nucleotides align to TRBD1. The CDR3 totals 15 residues. Unmatched junction bases numbered 7, after V lost 6 bases and J lost 7 bases. Per germline, CDR1 MNHEY and CDR2 SVGEGT. The CDR3 DNA reads TGTGCCAGCAGAGGGACAGGGGGCAGTTGGAACATTCAGTACTTC. Amino acid sequence: CASRGTGGSWNIQYF.

This clonotype was counted many times. V and J are TRBV20-1 and TRBJ1-2; 8 bases map to TRBD1. Germline V lookup: CDR1 DFQATT, CDR2 SNEGSKA (reference sequence). V trimming: 2 bases; J trimming: 8 bases; junction bases outside the gene matches: 10. The CDR3 covers 14 residues. CDR3 amino acids: CSARTDSGTGGYTF. As DNA, the CDR3 is TGCAGTGCTAGAACTGACTCCGGGACAGGAGGCTACACCTTC.

In this sample, this clonotype turned up many times. The chain uses TRBV7-8 and TRBJ2-7; 10 bases line up with TRBD2. V shed 2 bases and J 4 bases; nucleotides not matched to a gene: 5. The germline gives CDR1 SGHVS, CDR2 FQNEAQ. CDR3 length: 15 amino acids. The CDR3 spells CASSLQAGGPYEQYF. The CDR3 nucleotides are TGTGCCAGCAGCTTACAAGCGGGAGGGCCTTACGAGCAGTACTTC.

This clonotype appeared many times. The chain couples TRBV6-1 to TRBJ1-3; unclear D gene. Trimming removed 0 bases at V and 0 bases at J, with 21 bases between. The CDR3 has 20 amino acids. CDR1 is MNHNS, CDR2 SASEGT, per germline. The CDR3 here is CASSEALGRPSTSSGNTIYF. In DNA form, the CDR3 reads TGTGCCAGCAGTGAAGCGCTTGGCAGGCCAAGCACAAGCTCTGGAAACACCATATATTTT.

In its sample, this clonotype was seen many times. The J gene is TRBJ2-4, the V gene TRBV7-2; D is perhaps TRBD1 (6 bases). This CDR3 has 16 amino acids. With 3 bases removed from V and 0 bases from J, the gap between germline ends came to 12 bases. Germline V gene data show CDR1 as SGHTA and CDR2 as FQGNSA. CDR3 residues: CASSFGQSLAKNIQYF. CDR3 coding DNA: TGTGCCAGCAGCTTCGGACAGTCCTTAGCCAAAAACATTCAGTACTTC. Full variable domain (rest looked up from reference TRBV7-2 and TRBJ2-4): GAGVSQSPSNKVTEKGKDVELRCDPISGHTALYWYRQSLGQGLEFLIYFQGNSAPDKSGLPSDRFSAERTGGSVSTLTIQRTQQEDSAVYLCASSFGQSLAKNIQYFGAGTRLSVL.

This clonotype was seen many times. The junction departs from germline at one end; a sequencing error may be responsible. The rearrangement uses TRBV6-2 or TRBV6-3 and TRBJ1-5; D gene uncertain. The CDR3 loop spans 12 amino acids. CDR1 and CDR2 (germline): MNHEY, SVGEGT. The CDR3 region has the DNA TGTGCCAGCAGTTACGTGAATCAGCCCCGGCATTTT. Encoded protein: CASSYVNQPRHF.

This clonotype has ten or more counts. The rearrangement links TRBV6-2 or TRBV6-3 to TRBJ1-5; D ambiguous. The CDR3 runs 16 residues. CDR1 is MNHEY, CDR2 SVGEGT, per germline. Trimming removed 0 bases from V and 5 bases from J, with 14 bases in between. CDR3 protein: CASSYSLITFYQPQHF. CDR3 sequence (DNA): TGTGCCAGCAGTTACTCGTTGATTACGTTTTATCAGCCCCAGCATTTT.

This clonotype was recorded many times. The chain is built from TRBV7-2 and TRBJ2-7; D call uncertain. V lost 3 bases and J 3 bases, leaving 15 bases between the germline ends. The CDR3 runs to 15 residues. Per germline, CDR1 SGHTA and CDR2 FQGNSA. This CDR3 reads CASSFNYLKVYEQYF. CDR3 bases: TGTGCCAGCAGCTTTAACTACTTGAAGGTCTACGAGCAGTACTTC.

This clonotype was observed a few times. J is TRBJ2-5 and V is TRBV6-5; D uncertain. The V and J ends lost 5 bases and 5 bases respectively, with 9 bases between them. CDR3 length: 12 residues. The germline gives CDR1 MNHEY, CDR2 SVGAGI. The CDR3 here is CASSPSWETQYF. The CDR3 nucleotides read TGTGCCAGCAGTCCCAGCTGGGAGACCCAGTACTTC.

The V call is TRBV20-1, the J call TRBJ2-5; no clear D gene. Between the trimmed V and J ends, which lost 6 bases and 4 bases, there was a span of 12 bases. Germline V gene lookup returns CDR1 DFQATT and CDR2 SNEGSKA (reference sequence). This CDR3 has 12 amino acids. CDR3 in amino acids: CSADPGTETQYF. Here the CDR3 DNA reads TGCAGTGCCGATCCGGGCACAGAGACCCAGTACTTC.

This clonotype was counted at least ten times. This chain connects TRBV7-2 to TRBJ2-2; TRBD2 aligns across 9 bases. The germline V gene has CDR1 SGHTA and CDR2 FQGNSA. Trimming took 9 bases from V and 4 from J; bases not matched to a gene: 6. The CDR3 consists of 14 residues. The CDR3 bases are TGTGCCAGGAGGGGACTAGCTCGCACCGGGGAGCTGTTTTTT. This codes for CARRGLARTGELFF.

This clonotype was observed at least ten times. The chain is built from TRBV6-1 and TRBJ2-6; D call uncertain. Germline CDR1 reads MNHNS; CDR2 reads SASEGT. The CDR3 totals 15 residues. V was cut by 5 bases and J by 1 base, with 9 bases left in between. Here the CDR3 DNA reads TGTGCCAGCAGTCTAAGGGAATCTGGGGCCAACGTCCTGACTTTC. Residues: CASSLRESGANVLTF.

The table lists this clonotype with many counts. DNA of the CDR3: TGTGCCAGCAGTTTACTTCCCGGCGCTGAAGCTTTCTTT. It encodes CASSLLPGAEAFF. V and J are TRBV12-3 or TRBV12-4 and TRBJ1-1, with D uncertain. Trimming shortened V by 2 bases and J by 6 bases, and 10 bases separated the two germline ends. The CDR3 covers 13 residues.

This clonotype was seen ten or more times. V and J are TRBV10-3 and TRBJ1-3; 11 nucleotides line up with TRBD1. V lost 5 bases to trimming and J lost 4 bases; unmatched junction nucleotides: 1. Germline CDR1 and CDR2: ENHRY and SYGVKD. CDR3 length equals 14 residues. CDR3 amino acids: CAISRTGGGNTIYF. The CDR3 DNA sequence: TGTGCCATCAGTAGGACAGGGGGCGGAAACACCATATATTTT.

The sample holds many counts of this clonotype. The chain couples TRBV28 to TRBJ1-5; D possibly corresponds to TRBD1 (6 bases). Deletions cut 5 bases from V and 2 bases from J, with 16 bases between. Germline CDR1 and CDR2: MDHEN and SYDVKM. The CDR3 runs 16 residues. The CDR3 nucleotides are TGTGCCAGCAGTCCACCCTACAGGGTAGGCAATCAGCCCCAGCATTTT. Protein: CASSPPYRVGNQPQHF.

This clonotype was counted at least ten times. The chain couples TRBV12-3 or TRBV12-4 to TRBJ2-5; possibly TRBD2 for D (5 bases). V lost 3 bases to trimming and J lost 7 bases, with 15 bases between them. The CDR3 extends over 14 amino acids. CDR3 nucleotides: TGTGCCAGCAGTTTTTTCGGGATGAAGGGGACCCAGTACTTC. Translated: CASSFFGMKGTQYF.

Here the CDR3 reads CAILAGAPDEQYF. The CDR3 DNA reads TGTGCCATTTTAGCGGGAGCCCCGGACGAGCAGTACTTC. The chain couples TRBV28 to TRBJ2-7; 9 bases are shared with TRBD2. The CDR3 covers 13 residues. Germline CDR1 reads MDHEN; CDR2 reads SYDVKM. With 10 bases clipped from V and 5 bases from J, the junction kept 9 bases outside the gene matches.